A single sample is the source of the 26 T cell receptor beta chains below, sequenced in a study of T cell responses to AZD1222 COVID-19 vaccine. Sequenced by immunoSEQ multiplex PCR; TCRdb stores in-frame clones only, minus some. The sample comprises about 130,000 clones, 87% of which are singletons, and approximately 1.4% rests with the top ten. The material was peripheral blood, obtained on day 0 of AZD1222 vaccination. The receptor source for this set is an adult in good health.

CDR3 region: CSVAHSLNTEAFF. The CDR3 DNA sequence: TGCAGCGTTGCTCACAGTTTGAACACTGAAGCTTTCTTT. The J gene is TRBJ1-1, the V gene TRBV29-1; unclear D gene. V lost 4 bases, J lost 0 bases, and 9 bases lay in between. The CDR3 totals 13 residues. CDR1 is SQVTM, CDR2 ANQGSEA, per germline.

The genes are TRBV7-9 and TRBJ1-4; D remains ambiguous. In germline, CDR1 is SEHNR, CDR2 FQNEAQ (reference sequence). Trimming took off 5 bases at V and 7 bases at J, with 17 bases between the two ends. The CDR3 extends over 15 amino acids. CDR3 amino acids: CASSAHTPRGEKLFF. CDR3 bases: TGTGCCAGCAGCGCCCACACCCCACGCGGTGAAAAACTGTTTTTT.

CDR3 protein: CASRADTKNLYEQYF. Here the CDR3 DNA reads TGTGCCAGCAGGGCCGATACCAAAAATTTGTACGAGCAGTACTTC. V gene TRBV6-5 combines with J gene TRBJ2-7; D is undetermined. V dropped 6 bases and J dropped 4 bases, with 19 bases sitting between them. Germline V gives CDR1 MNHEY, CDR2 SVGAGI. The CDR3 is made up of 15 amino acids.

The chain joins TRBV28 to TRBJ2-1; 8 bases are a match to TRBD2. J was trimmed by 7 bases and V by 2 bases; bases with no gene match: 4. This CDR3 has 14 amino acids. Germline-derived CDR1 and CDR2 are MDHEN and SYDVKM. The CDR3 spells CASSLRGGWNEQFF. The CDR3 nucleotides read TGTGCCAGCAGTTTACGGGGGGGATGGAATGAGCAGTTCTTC.

The V and J genes are TRBV5-1 and TRBJ2-7; D gene ambiguous. Germline loops: CDR1 SGHRS, CDR2 YFSETQ. This CDR3 is 14 amino acids long. V dropped 9 bases and J dropped 4 bases, with 20 bases sitting between them. The CDR3 DNA sequence: TGCGCCAACGACCTCAATGGCAGACCTTACGAGCAGTACTTC. Encoded protein: CANDLNGRPYEQYF.

The genes are TRBV2 and TRBJ1-1; TRBD1 is a possible D gene (5 bases). The V and J ends lost 10 bases and 1 base respectively, with 13 bases between them. CDR1 is SNHLY and CDR2 is FYNNEI in the germline V gene. The CDR3 is 13 amino acids. The CDR3 is CATPGRQNTEAFF. The CDR3 bases are TGTGCCACCCCGGGACGGCAGAACACTGAAGCTTTCTTT. Full variable domain (remainder filled in from reference TRBV2 and TRBJ1-1): EPEVTQTPSHQVTQMGQEVILRCVPISNHLYFYWYRQILGQKVEFLVSFYNNEISEKSEIFDDQFSVERPDGSNFTLKIRSTKLEDSAMYFCATPGRQNTEAFFGQGTRLTVV.

The chain has TRBV5-1 and TRBJ1-1; D is undetermined. This CDR3 region has 12 residues. From germline, CDR1 is SGHRS and CDR2 YFSETQ. Trimming took off 2 bases at V and 6 bases at J, with 8 bases between the two ends. This CDR3 is CASSFDAAEAFF. CDR3 DNA sequence: TGCGCCAGCAGCTTTGACGCAGCTGAAGCTTTCTTT.

The chain recombines TRBV28 with TRBJ2-5; 7 bases match TRBD1. The CDR3 sequence is 13 residues long. Unmatched junction bases numbered 3, after V lost 5 bases and J lost 3 bases. The V gene's germline CDR1 is MDHEN and CDR2 SYDVKM. DNA for the CDR3: TGTGCCAGCAGTCGAGGGGGCAAAGAGACCCAGTACTTC. Translating it yields CASSRGGKETQYF.

V and J are TRBV30 and TRBJ1-2; 7 positions agree with TRBD1. The CDR3 contains 13 residues. Germline V gene data show CDR1 as GTSNPN and CDR2 as SVGIG (reference sequence). The J segment lost 2 bases and the V segment lost 5 bases, leaving 5 bases of the junction unmatched. The DNA of the CDR3 is TGTGCCTGGCGGACAGGAGAAAACTATGGCTACACCTTC. It is translated as CAWRTGENYGYTF.

This clone has just one count. The chain recombines TRBV7-9 with TRBJ2-1, with D perhaps matching TRBD2 (6 bases). Germline V gene lookup returns CDR1 SEHNR and CDR2 FQNEAQ (reference sequence). The CDR3 is 18 residues long. V was cut by 1 base and J by 4 bases, with 20 bases left in between. The CDR3 nucleotides are TGTGCCAGCAGCTTAGTAGGCGGGTCGGGCGGAGGGTACAATGAGCAGTTCTTC. Residues: CASSLVGGSGGGYNEQFF.

The V call is TRBV7-3, the J call TRBJ2-2; D call uncertain. CDR1 and CDR2 from the germline V gene are SGHTA and FQGTGA. V was cut by 6 bases and J by 3 bases, with 8 bases left in between. The CDR3 totals 13 residues. The CDR3 sequence is CASSSTYTGELFF. The DNA of the CDR3 is TGTGCCAGCAGTTCCACCTACACCGGGGAGCTGTTTTTT.

The V and J genes are TRBV20-1 and TRBJ1-2, with 7 bases lining up with TRBD1. J lost 3 bases, V lost 6 bases, and 1 base had no gene match. Looked up from germline, CDR1 is DFQATT and CDR2 is SNEGSKA (reference sequence). The CDR3 spans 11 residues. CDR3 in DNA: TGCAGTGCCGACAGGGACTATGGCTACACCTTC. This translates into CSADRDYGYTF.

The chain recombines TRBV9 with TRBJ1-5; TRBD1 is a possible D gene (6 bases). Germline CDR1 SGDLS, CDR2 YYNGEE. The V end lost 4 bases, the J end lost 0 bases, and 11 bases lay between the germline ends. This CDR3 contains 15 residues. The CDR3 reads CASSPGTLSNQPQHF. In nucleotides, the CDR3 is TGTGCCAGCAGCCCCGGGACACTTAGCAATCAGCCCCAGCATTTT.

The rearrangement uses TRBV7-9 and TRBJ1-6; D is ambiguous. The V gene lost 8 bases and the J gene lost 0 bases, with 17 bases spanning the gap. CDR3 length equals 17 residues. Germline CDR1 SEHNR, CDR2 FQNEAQ (reference sequence). CDR3 sequence: CASRGGDISSYNSPLHF. CDR3 in DNA: TGTGCCAGCCGGGGAGGCGATATCAGCTCCTATAATTCACCCCTCCACTTT.

The chain is built from TRBV15 and TRBJ1-2, with a tentative D call TRBD1 (5 bases). V was shortened by 4 bases and J by 4 bases, with 10 bases between the two germline ends. Germline V gene lookup returns CDR1 LNHNV and CDR2 YYDKDF (reference sequence). The CDR3 has 13 amino acids. The CDR3 coding sequence is TGTGCCACCAGCATTCGACAGAGCTATGGCTACACCTTC. As protein: CATSIRQSYGYTF.

The rearrangement uses TRBV9 and TRBJ1-6; D gene unclear. The CDR3 is 15 residues long. The germline gives CDR1 SGDLS, CDR2 YYNGEE. Trimming took 0 bases from V and 11 from J, leaving 15 bases between them. In DNA, the CDR3 is TGTGCCAGCAGCGTAGATCAGGCCCAAATTGCACCCCTCCACTTT. This translates into CASSVDQAQIAPLHF.

The rearrangement links TRBV10-3 to TRBJ1-1, with D perhaps matching TRBD1 (5 bases). The CDR3 contains 14 residues. V was shortened by 6 bases and J by 3 bases, with 14 bases between the two germline ends. CDR1 is ENHRY, CDR2 SYGVKD, per germline. The CDR3 here is CAIRKRGEDTEAFF. The CDR3 nucleotides are TGTGCCATCAGAAAGAGAGGGGAAGACACTGAAGCTTTCTTT.

The CDR3: CASIIGGRLNTEAFF. The CDR3, as DNA: TGTGCCAGCATAATCGGTGGCCGTTTGAACACTGAAGCTTTCTTT. The V call is TRBV28, the J call TRBJ1-1; D gene ambiguous. Germline lookup yields CDR1 MDHEN and CDR2 SYDVKM. This CDR3 region has 15 residues. The V end lost 7 bases, the J end lost 0 bases, and 15 bases lay between the germline ends.

This chain links TRBV7-9 with TRBJ1-2; D unresolved. V was shortened by 2 bases and J by 3 bases, with 10 bases between the two germline ends. The CDR3 has 14 residues. In germline, CDR1 is SEHNR, CDR2 FQNEAQ (reference sequence). CDR3 protein: CASSLSPPDYGYTF. The DNA of the CDR3 is TGTGCCAGCAGCTTAAGTCCTCCGGACTATGGCTACACCTTC.

The rearrangement uses TRBV6-5 and TRBJ1-2; 7 positions match TRBD1. Germline CDR1 is MNHEY and CDR2 is SVGAGI. CDR3 length: 15 amino acids. With 7 bases clipped from V and 0 bases from J, the junction kept 8 bases outside the gene matches. Written as DNA, the CDR3 is TGTGCCAGCACCCTACAGGGGAATTCTAACTATGGCTACACCTTC. As protein: CASTLQGNSNYGYTF.

This clone was seen only a few times. This chain connects TRBV5-1 to TRBJ1-4; D remains unclear. Per germline, CDR1 SGHRS and CDR2 YFSETQ. CDR3 size: 16 residues. V lost 0 bases to trimming and J lost 8 bases, with 17 bases between them. The CDR3: CASSLVGEVGSEKLFF. DNA of the CDR3: TGCGCCAGCAGCTTGGTAGGCGAAGTGGGCAGCGAAAAACTGTTTTTT.

The chain employs TRBV28 and TRBJ1-5; D not resolved. V dropped 7 bases and J dropped 7 bases, with 11 bases sitting between them. Germline loops: CDR1 MDHEN, CDR2 SYDVKM. The CDR3 contains 12 residues. CDR3 coding DNA: TGTGCCAGCACGACTTCAAGCCAGCCCCAGCATTTT. Protein sequence: CASTTSSQPQHF.

The genes are TRBV7-9 and TRBJ1-5; tentative D call: TRBD1 (5 bases). V lost 2 bases to trimming and J lost 4 bases, with 9 bases between them. The CDR3 has 14 residues. Per the germline V gene, CDR1 is SEHNR and CDR2 is FQNEAQ (reference sequence). The CDR3, as DNA: TGTGCCAGCAGCTTACCGGGGACTAATCAGCCCCAGCATTTT. It specifies CASSLPGTNQPQHF.

J is TRBJ1-6 and V is TRBV6-5, with 9 bases that match TRBD1. Germline V lookup: CDR1 MNHEY, CDR2 SVGAGI. This CDR3 has 15 residues. J gave up 8 bases and V 6 bases, and 8 bases lay outside the gene matches. As DNA, the CDR3 is TGTGCCAGCAGCTGGGACAGGGCCGTAGATTCACCCCTCCACTTT. This gives the protein CASSWDRAVDSPLHF.

The chain uses TRBV3-1 (or the pseudogene TRBV3-2) and TRBJ2-7; D remains unclear. V gave up 5 bases and J gave up 4 bases, with 6 bases separating them. CDR3 length: 11 residues. CDR1 and CDR2 (germline): LGHDT, YNNKEL (reference sequence). Here the CDR3 DNA reads TGTGCCAGCAGCTTAGGGTACGAGCAGTACTTC. Amino acids: CASSLGYEQYF.

This clone has a handful of counts. The rearrangement uses TRBV15 and TRBJ2-7, with TRBD1 matching over 10 bases. The germline V gene encodes CDR1 LNHNV and CDR2 YYDKDF (reference sequence). With 1 base clipped from V and 0 bases from J, the junction kept 0 bases outside the gene matches. The CDR3 loop spans 15 amino acids. The DNA of the CDR3 is TGTGCCACCAGCAGAGGGACAGGGGGCTCCTACGAGCAGTACTTC. Translation: CATSRGTGGSYEQYF.